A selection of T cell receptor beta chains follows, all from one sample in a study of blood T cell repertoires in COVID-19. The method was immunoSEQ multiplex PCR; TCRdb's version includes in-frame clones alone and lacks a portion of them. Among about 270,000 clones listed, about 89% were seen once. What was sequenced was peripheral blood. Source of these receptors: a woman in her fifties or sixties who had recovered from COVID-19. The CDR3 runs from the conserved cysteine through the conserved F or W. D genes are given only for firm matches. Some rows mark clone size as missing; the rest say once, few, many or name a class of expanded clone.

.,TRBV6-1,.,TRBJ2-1,CASSEWDFPNEQFF
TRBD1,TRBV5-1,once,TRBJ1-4,CASSFGGGPNEKLFF
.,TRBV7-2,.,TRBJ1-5,CASSLRRAGNQPQHF
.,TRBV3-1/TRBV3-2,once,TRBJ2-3,CASSQANRSWEATQYF
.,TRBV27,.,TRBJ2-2,CASGHGNTGELFF
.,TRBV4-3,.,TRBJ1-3,CASSHHGGAGSSGNTIYF
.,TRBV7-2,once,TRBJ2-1,CASLWGESSYNEQFF
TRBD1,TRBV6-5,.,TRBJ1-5,CASGLQGNQPQHF
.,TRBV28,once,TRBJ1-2,CASSTTSAGTWYGYTF
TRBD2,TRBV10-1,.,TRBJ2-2,CASSGGLPETGELFF
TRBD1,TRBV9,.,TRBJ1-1,CASREGQGEYTEAFF
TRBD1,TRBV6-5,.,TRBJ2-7,CASRPTGGERGQYF
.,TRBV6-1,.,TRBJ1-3,CASSEEAPGDSGNTIYF
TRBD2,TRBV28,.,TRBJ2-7,CASSLWSRGAPYEQYF
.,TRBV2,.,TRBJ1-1,CAIETGLGDTEAFF
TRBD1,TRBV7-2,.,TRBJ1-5,CASSPYIGGEQPQHF
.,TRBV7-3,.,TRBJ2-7,CASSFGLLEREQYF
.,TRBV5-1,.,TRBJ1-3,CASSWITGLSGNTIYF
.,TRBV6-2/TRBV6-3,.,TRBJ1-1,CASSRGRNTEAFF
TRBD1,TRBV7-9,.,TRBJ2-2,CASSYRTGANTGELFF
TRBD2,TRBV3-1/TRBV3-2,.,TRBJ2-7,CASSQAGGGRQREQYF
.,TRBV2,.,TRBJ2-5,CASTFMRQGLQETQYF
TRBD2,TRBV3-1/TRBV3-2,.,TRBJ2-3,CASSQAGGVSTDTQYF
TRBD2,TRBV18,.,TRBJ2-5,CASSPSSGGFQETQYF
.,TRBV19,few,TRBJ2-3,CASSVGPSTDTQYF
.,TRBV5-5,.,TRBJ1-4,CASSLAVEGGRGLFF
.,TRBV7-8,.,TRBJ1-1,CASSLRDRVNTEAFF
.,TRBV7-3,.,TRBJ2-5,CASSLLGGAEETQYF
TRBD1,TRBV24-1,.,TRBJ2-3,CATSDHDRETDTQYF
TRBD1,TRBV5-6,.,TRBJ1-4,CASSKQGSGEKLFF
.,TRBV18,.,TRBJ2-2,CASSPMAGENTGELFF
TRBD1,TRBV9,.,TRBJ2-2,CASSTLGTGHTGELFF
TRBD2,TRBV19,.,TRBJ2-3,CASGLLAGGPDTQYF
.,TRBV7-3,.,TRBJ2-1,CASSLFAGAGVNEQFF
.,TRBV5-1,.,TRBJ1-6,CASSFLQNNSPLHF
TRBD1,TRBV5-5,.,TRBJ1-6,CASSARDRDNSPLHF
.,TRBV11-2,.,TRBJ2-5,CASSFSEETQYF
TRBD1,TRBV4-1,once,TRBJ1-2,CASSQEKGAFYGYTF
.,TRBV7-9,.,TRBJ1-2,CASSFPSTGLSYTF
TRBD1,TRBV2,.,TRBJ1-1,CASSRDRVTTEAFF
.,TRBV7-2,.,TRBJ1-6,CASSLAAGQYNSPLHF
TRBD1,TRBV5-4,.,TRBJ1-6,CASSRQGSDNSPLHF
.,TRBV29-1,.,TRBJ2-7,CSVARGGEYEQYF